Sequencing of this T cell receptor beta chain was carried out in a study of Ad26.COV2.S vaccination and SARS-CoV-2 variants. Study-wide context: Within the COV1001 Ad26.COV2.S trial arm, the donor was enrolled. Notes on the study in general: Total T cell responses were possibly underestimated by TCR breadth and depth analyses. Following vaccination, spike-specific CD8+ and CD4+ T cell responses reportedly exhibited substantial breadth.

This clone is a singleton in its sample. What it binds is unknown. Assay: immunoSEQ multiplex PCR; the TCRdb copy retains only in-frame clones and omits some. The sample has around 450,000 clones; more than 75% are singletons. The CDR3 loop spans 13 amino acids. In germline, CDR1 is LGHNA, CDR2 YNFKEQ. Trimming pared 4 bases from V and 9 bases from J, leaving 13 bases between. Treatment: roughly 20 received Ad26.COV2.S at low or high dose, single or two shots; roughly five received placebo; per-sample allocation not given. Sampling happened 63 days after the first vaccine or placebo injection. Ad26.COV2.S expressed prefusion-stabilized spike from the original Wuhan strain.

This TCR was recovered from a person between 18 and 65 years old who received the Ad26.COV2.S COVID-19 vaccine or a placebo. Specimen: peripheral blood, collected in a trial of Ad26.COV2.S vaccine versus placebo. The chain links TRBV4-2 to TRBJ2-1; tentatively, D is TRBD1 (6 bases). In DNA, the CDR3 is TGTGCCAGCAGCCCCGGGACATCAAGTGAGCAGTTCTTC. Residues: CASSPGTSSEQFF.